This T cell receptor beta chain was sequenced for a study of blood T cell repertoires in COVID-19. In the study overall: There were acute and convalescent COVID-19 samples, and they came from the United States, Italy and Spain. T cells, B-cell-depleted T cells, or PBMCs supplied cDNA or gDNA.

Profiling relied on immunoSEQ multiplex PCR, and the TCRdb table lists in-frame clones only, not all of them. The table lists 100,000 or so clones, about four fifths of them singletons. The count of this clone is one. The sequenced sample consisted of peripheral blood. The sequence was obtained from a human donor in a cohort sampled during active COVID-19.

This CDR3 is CASSQTTGGIETGRNTEAFF. The CDR3 coding sequence is TGCGCCAGCAGTCAAACAACCGGGGGAATCGAGACGGGTCGTAACACTGAAGCTTTCTTT. The rearrangement uses TRBV23-1 and TRBJ1-1; TRBD1 is a possible D gene (5 bases). TRBV23-1 falls under the ORF class, with uncertain function. V was shortened by 2 bases and J by 2 bases, with 27 bases between the two germline ends. The CDR3 is 20 amino acids.